One and the same sample provided the 7 T cell receptor beta chains below, sequenced in a study of T cell repertoires in cytomegalovirus infection. TCRdb processed the reads anew with MiXCR; each CDR3 protein has one entry. The sample holds more than 350,000 distinct CDR3 sequences, 31% seen once. Sequencing was carried out using PBMCs. These receptors were obtained from a human donor in good health (CMV status not recorded). Some clones in this sample may be carry-over from other donors' samples.

As for this clonotype: With a much larger clone just one base away, this may be a read error. The chain employs TRBV2 and TRBJ2-3, with D tentatively TRBD2 (5 bases). Trimming removed 1 base at V and 0 bases at J, with 5 bases between. The CDR3 has 14 residues. Germline V CDR1 and CDR2: SNHLY, FYNNEI. CDR3 nucleotides: TGTGCCAGCAGTGAAGGGACTAGCACAGATACGCAGTATTTT. It translates to CASSEGTSTDTQYF.

This clonotype was observed many times. J is TRBJ2-3 and V is TRBV27; 9 bases fit TRBD2. Germline assignment: CDR1 MNHEY and CDR2 SMNVEV (reference sequence). V shed 6 bases, J shed 1 base, and the junction held 5 bases outside the gene matches. There are 15 residues in the CDR3. In DNA form, the CDR3 reads TGTGCCAGCAGCCCTAGCGGGGATGGCACAGATACGCAGTATTTT. Amino acid sequence: CASSPSGDGTDTQYF.

Many counts were recorded for this clonotype. The chain joins TRBV11-3 to TRBJ2-5; TRBD1 is a possible D gene (6 bases). V lost 0 bases to trimming and J lost 4 bases, with 15 bases between them. This CDR3 is built from 16 residues. Germline values: CDR1 SGHNT, CDR2 YENEEA. The CDR3 sequence: CASSLEGTPTSETQYF. The DNA of the CDR3 is TGTGCCAGCAGCTTAGAGGGGACACCGACCTCAGAGACCCAGTACTTC.

With regard to this clonotype: One end of the junction varies from germline; a read error may be responsible. The V call is TRBV7-6, the J call TRBJ1-6, with D maybe TRBD1 (5 bases). The germline V gene encodes CDR1 SGHVS and CDR2 FNYEAQ. This CDR3 spans 15 amino acids. Here the CDR3 reads CASSSGSSYNSPPHF. The CDR3, as DNA: TGTGCCAGCAGCTCAGGGAGCTCCTATAATTCACCCCCCCACTTT.

This clonotype was seen at least ten times. The chain's CDR3 is CASSQTGGIGYEQYF. The DNA for the CDR3 is TGTGCCAGCAGCCAAACGGGGGGGATCGGGTACGAGCAGTACTTC. The J gene is TRBJ2-7, the V gene TRBV12-3 or TRBV12-4, with 8 bases matching TRBD2. Germline trimming cut 6 bases from V and 4 bases from J; bases unmatched to any gene: 11. The CDR3 contains 15 residues.

CDR3 nucleotides: TGTGCCAGCAGCTGCTGGTCGACAGGGAACACCGGGGAGCTGTTTTTT. Residues: CASSCWSTGNTGELFF. The chain carries TRBV7-2 and TRBJ2-2; maybe TRBD1 (6 bases). CDR1 and CDR2 from the germline V gene are SGHTA and FQGNSA. This CDR3 region has 16 residues. The V end was cut by 4 bases, the J end by 1 base, with 13 bases between.

The chain recombines TRBV19 with TRBJ2-1, with 8 positions matching TRBD1. Germline trimming cut 4 bases from V and 5 bases from J; bases unmatched to any gene: 10. The CDR3 length is 16 residues. CDR1 and CDR2 (germline): LNHDA, SQIVND (reference sequence). The CDR3 DNA follows: TGTGCCAGTAGTACGGGAGACAGGGGATGGGACAATGAGCAGTTCTTC. Translated: CASSTGDRGWDNEQFF.